This T cell receptor (beta chain) came from a study of shared clonotypes between healthy human individuals. On this clone itself: No antigen is known for it.

Study observations and caveats: Investigators collected only blood, and repertoires in tissues likely differ. Among non-shared clonotypes, generation probabilities were lower than among those shared by all four donors.

Germline values: CDR1 LNHDA, CDR2 SQIVND (reference sequence). Trimming stripped 5 bases from V and 6 bases from J, with 17 bases between. There are 15 residues in the CDR3. Cells designated naive CD8 were CD45RO-negative and were positively selected for CCR7, with terminally differentiated effector memory CD45RA+ cells excluded. On sorted subsets, replicate PCRs used 150 to 250 ng DNA, or about 30,000 T cell genomes. Data came from immunoSEQ multiplex PCR; TCRdb stores just in-frame clones and leaves some out. The table lists a few million clones, 93% of them singletons. This clonotype originated in a man aged 18-30 years in good health. Some clones in this sample may be carry-over from other donors' samples. This rearrangement joins TRBV19 to TRBJ2-1, with no clear D. Material: naive CD8+ T cells from PBMCs. CDR3 sequence reads: CASSLGRPSFNEQFF. The CDR3 DNA sequence: TGTGCCAGTAGTTTAGGGCGACCATCTTTCAATGAGCAGTTCTTC.